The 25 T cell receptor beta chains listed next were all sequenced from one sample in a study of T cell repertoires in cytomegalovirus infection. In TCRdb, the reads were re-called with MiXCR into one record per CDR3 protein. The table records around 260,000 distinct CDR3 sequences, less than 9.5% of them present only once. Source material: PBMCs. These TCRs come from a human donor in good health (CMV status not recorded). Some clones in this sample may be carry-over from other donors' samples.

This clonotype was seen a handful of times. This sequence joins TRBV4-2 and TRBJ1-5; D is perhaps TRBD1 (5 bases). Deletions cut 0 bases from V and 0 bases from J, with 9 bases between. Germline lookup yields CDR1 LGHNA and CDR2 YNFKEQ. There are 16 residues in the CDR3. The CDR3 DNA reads TGTGCCAGCAGCCAAGATCGGGGCGTTAGCAATCAGCCCCAGCATTTT. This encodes CASSQDRGVSNQPQHF.

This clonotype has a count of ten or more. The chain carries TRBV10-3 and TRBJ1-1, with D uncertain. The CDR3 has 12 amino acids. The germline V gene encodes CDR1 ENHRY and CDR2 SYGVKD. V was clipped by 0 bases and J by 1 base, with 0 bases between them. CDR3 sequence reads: CAISESNTEAFF. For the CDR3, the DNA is TGTGCCATCAGTGAGTCGAACACTGAAGCTTTCTTT.

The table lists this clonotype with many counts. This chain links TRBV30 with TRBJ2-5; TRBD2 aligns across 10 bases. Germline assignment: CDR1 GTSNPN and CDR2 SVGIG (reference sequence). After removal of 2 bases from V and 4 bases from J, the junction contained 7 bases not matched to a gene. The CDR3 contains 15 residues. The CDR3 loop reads CAWSRTSGGSETQYF. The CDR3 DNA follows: TGTGCCTGGAGTCGGACTAGCGGTGGCTCAGAGACCCAGTACTTC.

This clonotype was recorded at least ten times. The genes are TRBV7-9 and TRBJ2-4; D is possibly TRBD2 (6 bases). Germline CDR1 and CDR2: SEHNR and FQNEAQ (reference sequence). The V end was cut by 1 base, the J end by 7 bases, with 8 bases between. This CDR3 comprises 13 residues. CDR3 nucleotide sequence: TGTGCCAGCAGCTTAGGGCTAGCGAACATTCAGTACTTC. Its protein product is CASSLGLANIQYF.

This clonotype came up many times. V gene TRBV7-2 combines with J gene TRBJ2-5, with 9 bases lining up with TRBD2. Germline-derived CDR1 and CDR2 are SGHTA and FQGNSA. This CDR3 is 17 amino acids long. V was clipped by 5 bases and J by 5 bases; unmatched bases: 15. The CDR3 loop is CASSLSRNSGSSETQYF. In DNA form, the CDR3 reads TGTGCCAGCAGCCTCTCTCGAAATAGCGGGAGTAGTGAGACCCAGTACTTC.

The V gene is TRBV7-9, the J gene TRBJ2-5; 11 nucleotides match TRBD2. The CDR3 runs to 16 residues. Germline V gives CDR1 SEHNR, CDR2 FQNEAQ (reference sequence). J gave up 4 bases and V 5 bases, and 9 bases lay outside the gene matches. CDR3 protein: CASSPASGLAGETQYF. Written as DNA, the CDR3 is TGTGCCAGCAGCCCCGCGTCTGGACTAGCGGGAGAGACCCAGTACTTC.

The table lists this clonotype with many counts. This CDR3 reads CASSPRGDTGELFF. DNA of the CDR3: TGTGCCAGCAGCCCCAGGGGGGACACCGGGGAGCTGTTTTTT. The chain carries TRBV7-9 and TRBJ2-2; tentatively, D is TRBD1 (7 bases). Trimming removed 5 bases at V and 3 bases at J, with 10 bases between. The CDR3 spans 14 residues. The germline gives CDR1 SEHNR, CDR2 FQNEAQ (reference sequence).

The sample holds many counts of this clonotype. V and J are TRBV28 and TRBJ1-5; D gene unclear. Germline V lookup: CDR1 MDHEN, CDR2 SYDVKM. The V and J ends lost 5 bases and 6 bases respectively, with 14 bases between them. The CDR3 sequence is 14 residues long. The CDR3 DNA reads TGTGCCAGCAGTGACCCTCCCCTGGGTCAGCCCCAGCATTTT. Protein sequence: CASSDPPLGQPQHF.

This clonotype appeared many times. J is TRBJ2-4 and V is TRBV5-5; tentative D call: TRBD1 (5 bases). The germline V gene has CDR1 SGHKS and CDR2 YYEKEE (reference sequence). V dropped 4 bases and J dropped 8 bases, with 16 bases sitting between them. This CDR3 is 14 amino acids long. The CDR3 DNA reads TGTGCCAGCAGCCCAGGCAGGGAAAGGGACATTCAGTACTTC. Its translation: CASSPGRERDIQYF. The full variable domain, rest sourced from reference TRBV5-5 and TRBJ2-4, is DAGVTQSPTHLIKTRGQQVTLRCSPISGHKSVSWYQQVLGQGPQFIFQYYEKEERGRGNFPDRFSARQFPNYSSELNVNALLLGDSALYLCASSPGRERDIQYFGAGTRLSVL.

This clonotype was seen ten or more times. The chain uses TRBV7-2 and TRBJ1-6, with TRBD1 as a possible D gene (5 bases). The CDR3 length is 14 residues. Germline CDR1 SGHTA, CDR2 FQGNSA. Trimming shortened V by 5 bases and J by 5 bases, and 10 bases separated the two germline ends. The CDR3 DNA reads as TGTGCCAGCAGCCCGCAGGGCAATAATTCACCCCTCCACTTT. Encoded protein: CASSPQGNNSPLHF.

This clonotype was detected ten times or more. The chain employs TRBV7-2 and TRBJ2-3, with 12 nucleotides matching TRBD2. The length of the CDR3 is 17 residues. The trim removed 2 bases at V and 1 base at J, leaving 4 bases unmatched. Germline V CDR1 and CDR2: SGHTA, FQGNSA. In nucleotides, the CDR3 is TGTGCCAGCAGCTTACGACTAGCGGGGGCCCGCACAGATACGCAGTATTTT. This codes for CASSLRLAGARTDTQYF.

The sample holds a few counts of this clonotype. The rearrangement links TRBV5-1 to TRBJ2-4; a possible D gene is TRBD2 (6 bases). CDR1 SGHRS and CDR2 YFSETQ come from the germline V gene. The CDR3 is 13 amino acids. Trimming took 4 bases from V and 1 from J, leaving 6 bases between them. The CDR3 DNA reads TGCGCCAGCAGCGGGGGGGCCAAAAACATTCAGTACTTC. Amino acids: CASSGGAKNIQYF.

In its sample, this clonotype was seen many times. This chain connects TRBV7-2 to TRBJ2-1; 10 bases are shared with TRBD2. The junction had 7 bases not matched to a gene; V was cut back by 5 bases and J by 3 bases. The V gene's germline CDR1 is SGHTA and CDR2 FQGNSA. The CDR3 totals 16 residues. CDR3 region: CASSLSGGPFYNEQFF. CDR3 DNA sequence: TGTGCCAGCAGCCTTAGCGGGGGGCCCTTCTACAATGAGCAGTTCTTC.

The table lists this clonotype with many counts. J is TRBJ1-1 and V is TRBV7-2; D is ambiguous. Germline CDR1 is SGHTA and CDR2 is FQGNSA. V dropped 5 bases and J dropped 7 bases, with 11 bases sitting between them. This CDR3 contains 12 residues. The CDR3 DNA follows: TGTGCCAGCAGCCCCATGAGACATGAAGCTTTCTTT. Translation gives CASSPMRHEAFF.

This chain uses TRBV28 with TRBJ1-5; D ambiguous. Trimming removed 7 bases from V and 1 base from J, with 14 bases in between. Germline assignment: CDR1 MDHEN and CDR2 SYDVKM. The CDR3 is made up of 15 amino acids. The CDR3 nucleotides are TGTGCCAGCATACCAGAGGACCAGAGCAATCAGCCCCAGCATTTT. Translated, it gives CASIPEDQSNQPQHF.

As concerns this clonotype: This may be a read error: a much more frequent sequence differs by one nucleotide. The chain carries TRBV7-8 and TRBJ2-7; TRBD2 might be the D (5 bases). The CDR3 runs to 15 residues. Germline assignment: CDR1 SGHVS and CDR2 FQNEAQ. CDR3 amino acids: CASSPRTSSSYEQNF. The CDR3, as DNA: TGTGCCAGCAGCCCAAGGACTTCCAGCTCCTACGAGCAGAACTTC.

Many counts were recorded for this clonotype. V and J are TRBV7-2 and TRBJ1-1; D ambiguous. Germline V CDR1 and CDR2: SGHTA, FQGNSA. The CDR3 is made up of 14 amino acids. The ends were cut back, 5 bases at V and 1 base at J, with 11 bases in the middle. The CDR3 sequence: CASSLPGPNTEAFF. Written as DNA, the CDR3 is TGTGCCAGCAGCCTCCCGGGCCCGAACACTGAAGCTTTCTTT. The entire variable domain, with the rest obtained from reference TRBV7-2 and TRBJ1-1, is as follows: GAGVSQSPSNKVTEKGKDVELRCDPISGHTALYWYRQSLGQGLEFLIYFQGNSAPDKSGLPSDRFSAERTGGSVSTLTIQRTQQEDSAVYLCASSLPGPNTEAFFGQGTRLTVV.

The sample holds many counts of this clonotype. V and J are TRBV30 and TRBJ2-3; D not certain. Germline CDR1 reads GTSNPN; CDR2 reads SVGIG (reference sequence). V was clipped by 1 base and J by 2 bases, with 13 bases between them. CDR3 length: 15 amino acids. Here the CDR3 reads CAWSDYRSYTDTQYF. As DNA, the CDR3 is TGTGCCTGGAGTGATTATCGGTCATACACAGATACGCAGTATTTT.

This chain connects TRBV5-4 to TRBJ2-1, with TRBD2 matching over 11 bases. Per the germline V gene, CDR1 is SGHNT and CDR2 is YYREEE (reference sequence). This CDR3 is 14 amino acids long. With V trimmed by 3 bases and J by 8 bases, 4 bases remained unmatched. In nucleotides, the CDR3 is TGTGCCAGCAGCTCCCCGGGACTAGCGGATGAGCAGTTCTTC. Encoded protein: CASSSPGLADEQFF.

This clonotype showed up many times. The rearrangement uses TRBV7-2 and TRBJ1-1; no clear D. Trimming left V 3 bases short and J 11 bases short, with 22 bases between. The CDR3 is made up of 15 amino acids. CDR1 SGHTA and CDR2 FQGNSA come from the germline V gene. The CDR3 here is CASSFVRSLLPGAFF. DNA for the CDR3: TGTGCCAGCAGCTTTGTACGCAGCCTACTACCTGGGGCTTTCTTT.

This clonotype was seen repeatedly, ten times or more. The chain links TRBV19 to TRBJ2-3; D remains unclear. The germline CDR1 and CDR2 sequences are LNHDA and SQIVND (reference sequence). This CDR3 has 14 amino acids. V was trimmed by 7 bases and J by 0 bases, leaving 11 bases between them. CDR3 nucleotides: TGTGCCAGTACCAGACCCGGGAGCACAGATACGCAGTATTTT. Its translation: CASTRPGSTDTQYF.

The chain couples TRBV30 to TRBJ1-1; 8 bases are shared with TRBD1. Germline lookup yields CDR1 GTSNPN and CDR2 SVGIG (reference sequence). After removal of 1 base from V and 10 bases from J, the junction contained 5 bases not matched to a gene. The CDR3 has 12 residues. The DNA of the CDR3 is TGTGCCTGGAGTGCCAGGGGGCCGGGAGCTTTCTTT. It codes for CAWSARGPGAFF.

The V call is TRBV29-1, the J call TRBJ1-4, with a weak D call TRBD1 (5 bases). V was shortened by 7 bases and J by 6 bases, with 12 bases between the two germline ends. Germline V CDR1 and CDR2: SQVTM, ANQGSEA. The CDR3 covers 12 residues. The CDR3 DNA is TGCAGCGGCGGGGGGACGGATGAAAAACTGTTTTTT. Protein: CSGGGTDEKLFF.

The CDR3 loop is CASSLDSSYNEQFF. CDR3 DNA sequence: TGTGCCAGCAGCTTGGACAGTTCCTACAATGAGCAGTTCTTC. The chain is built from TRBV7-9 and TRBJ2-1; tentative D call: TRBD1 (6 bases). From germline, CDR1 is SEHNR and CDR2 FQNEAQ (reference sequence). CDR3 length equals 14 residues. The V end lost 3 bases, the J end lost 1 base, and 7 bases lay between the germline ends.

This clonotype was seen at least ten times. The CDR3 spells CASSLVLVTEAFF. The DNA of the CDR3 is TGTGCCAGCAGCTTAGTGTTGGTGACTGAAGCTTTCTTT. The rearrangement uses TRBV7-2 and TRBJ1-1; D is ambiguous. Trimming stripped 1 base from V and 5 bases from J, with 8 bases between. Germline V gene data show CDR1 as SGHTA and CDR2 as FQGNSA. The CDR3 contains 13 residues.